The rows below give T cell receptor beta chains drawn from one sample of a study of human T cells and chemical hapten exposure. One entry per CDR3 protein, called by TCRdb with MiXCR from the reads. The sample lists around 120,000 distinct CDR3 sequences, over 7% occurring once. Source material: whole blood. The receptors shown here come from a human donor in good health. Some clones in this sample may be carry-over from other donors' samples. Both conserved end residues are part of each CDR3. Each record gives: V gene, D gene, J gene, clone size, CDR3 DNA, CDR3 protein. The D gene is left open where the match is weak. The listing skips clone size in some rows; elsewhere it reads once, few, many or a size class.

TRBV27,TRBD2,TRBJ2-2,NA,TGTGCCAGCAGTTTTTCAGGGCGGGAGGGCACCGGGGAGCTGTTTTTT,CASSFSGREGTGELFF
TRBV3-1,TRBD2,TRBJ2-3,few,TGTGCCAGCAGCCGAAGACTAGCGGGGGGGACTAGCACAGATACGCAGTATTTT,CASSRRLAGGTSTDTQYF
TRBV19,TRBD1,TRBJ2-4,NA,TGTGCCAGTAGTATCACCCCCGGACAGGGGAAAAACATTCAGTACTTC,CASSITPGQGKNIQYF
TRBV15,NA,TRBJ1-5,NA,TGTGCCACCAGCAGAATTGGCGGGGCCAATCAGCCCCAGCATTTT,CATSRIGGANQPQHF
TRBV7-2,TRBD1,TRBJ2-5,few,TGTGCCAGCAGCTTAAAGTTGTTACGGGACAGGACAGAAGAGACCCAGTACTTC,CASSLKLLRDRTEETQYF
TRBV29-1,TRBD2,TRBJ2-1,many,TGCAGCGCCCGGGGGGGAGGGCCGCCCTACAATGAGCAGTTCTTC,CSARGGGPPYNEQFF
TRBV7-9,TRBD1,TRBJ2-7,NA,TGTGCCAGCAGCTTCACCCGGGACAGCTACGAGCAGTACTTC,CASSFTRDSYEQYF
TRBV7-2,NA,TRBJ2-7,NA,TGTGCCAGCAGCTTTTACAGGAACAACGAGCAGTACTTC,CASSFYRNNEQYF
TRBV12-3/TRBV12-4,NA,TRBJ1-4,NA,TGTGCCAGCAGGCTAAACAGGGCACCTAATGAAAAACTGTTTTTT,CASRLNRAPNEKLFF
TRBV20-1,TRBD2,TRBJ2-1,NA,TGCAGTGCTAGGGCTAGCGGGAGTCATAATGAGCAGTTCTTC,CSARASGSHNEQFF
TRBV7-2,NA,TRBJ2-1,few,TGTGCCAGCAGCTTAGCACTTCGGGAAGAGGAAGGTTCTGAGCAGTTCTTC,CASSLALREEEGSEQFF
TRBV7-7,TRBD1,TRBJ2-7,NA,TGTGCCAGCAGCCTCAGGACAGGTGTCTCCTACGAGCAGTACTTC,CASSLRTGVSYEQYF
TRBV10-3,NA,TRBJ2-7,few,TGTGCCATCAGTGATGGACGGACGAGCTACGAGCAGTACTTC,CAISDGRTSYEQYF
TRBV4-1,NA,TRBJ2-7,NA,TGCGCCAGCAGCCTACAGGACGGTGGGGGCTACTACGAGCAGTACTTC,CASSLQDGGGYYEQYF
TRBV4-3,NA,TRBJ2-7,few,TGCGCCAGCAGCCAAGGTGCCGATGCCCCCTTCTACGAGCAGTACTTC,CASSQGADAPFYEQYF
TRBV18,TRBD1,TRBJ2-3,NA,TGTGCCAGCTCGCCAACGGGACAGGGGGCAGATACGCAGTATTTT,CASSPTGQGADTQYF
TRBV2,TRBD1,TRBJ2-7,NA,TGTGCCAGCAGTGAAACAGGGGGAGGAATTGTGGGGACATTGCGCTACGAGCAGTACTTC,CASSETGGGIVGTLRYEQYF
TRBV20-1,TRBD1,TRBJ1-4,NA,TGCAGTGCTAGAGATCAAAGGACAGGGCTGGGTGAAAAACTGTTTTTT,CSARDQRTGLGEKLFF
TRBV7-2,NA,TRBJ1-6,NA,TGTGCCAGCAGCTTAGCTTGGGGGGCGGATTCACCCCTCCACTTT,CASSLAWGADSPLHF
TRBV27,NA,TRBJ1-2,NA,TGTGCCAGCAGTTTAAAGGGGCAGATCCCTGATAGCTACACCTTC,CASSLKGQIPDSYTF
TRBV12-3/TRBV12-4,NA,TRBJ1-3,many,TGTGCCAGCTCTCCCCCCGGAAACACCATATATTTT,CASSPPGNTIYF
TRBV30,NA,TRBJ2-7,NA,TGTGCCTGGAGTGAGAACTACGAGCAGTACTTC,CAWSENYEQYF
TRBV19,TRBD2,TRBJ2-1,NA,TGTGCCAGTACCCCCGGGGGGGTTTACAATGAGCAGTTCTTC,CASTPGGVYNEQFF
TRBV6-5,NA,TRBJ1-6,few,TGTGCCAGCCGGAATGTCGACATCTTTCAAACCCTCCACTTT,CASRNVDIFQTLHF
TRBV12-3/TRBV12-4,NA,TRBJ2-1,NA,TGTGCCAGCAGTTCCCAGCCCTCTTCTGCGGACTACTCCTACAATGAGCAGTTCTTC,CASSSQPSSADYSYNEQFF
TRBV5-4,NA,TRBJ1-2,NA,TGTGCCAGCAGCTTGGAAGACTACGGCTACACCTTC,CASSLEDYGYTF
TRBV6-5,NA,TRBJ2-7,NA,TGTGCCAGCAGTTATCACCGGGACGGGGCCTACGAGCAGTACTTC,CASSYHRDGAYEQYF
TRBV27,TRBD2,TRBJ2-7,NA,TGTGCCACCACGGGCGGGAGGTTAAGGGAGCAGTACTTC,CATTGGRLREQYF
TRBV4-3,NA,TRBJ1-2,NA,TGCGCCAGCAGCCCCCGCGACGGGAAGAATACTGGCTACACCTTC,CASSPRDGKNTGYTF
TRBV20-1,TRBD1,TRBJ1-2,many,TGCAGTGCTAGAGATTCTCTCCCGACAGGGGGCAACTATGGCTACACCTTC,CSARDSLPTGGNYGYTF
TRBV11-2,TRBD2,TRBJ2-2,many,TGTGCCAGCAGCTTTGGGACTAGCGGGAGGGCCATCGGGGAGCTGTTTTTT,CASSFGTSGRAIGELFF
TRBV12-3/TRBV12-4,NA,TRBJ2-5,NA,TGTGCCAGCAGTTTCTGGGGGCATGGCCAAGAGACCCAGTACTTC,CASSFWGHGQETQYF
TRBV20-1,TRBD1,TRBJ2-7,NA,TGCAGTGCTCTGGGACAGGGGACCTACGAGCAGTACTTC,CSALGQGTYEQYF
TRBV2,NA,TRBJ1-5,few,TGTGCCAGCAGATACGGGACAACGAAGGCGGGGCCCCAGCATTTT,CASRYGTTKAGPQHF
TRBV4-3,NA,TRBJ1-1,few,TGCGCCAGCAGCCAAGATATCGCGAGGACTAACACTGAAGCTTTCTTT,CASSQDIARTNTEAFF
TRBV6-2/TRBV6-3,TRBD1,TRBJ2-7,many,TGTGCCAGCTGTACCGGGACAGGGGCCTACGAGCAGTACTTC,CASCTGTGAYEQYF
TRBV25-1,NA,TRBJ2-1,NA,TGTGCCAGCAGCAAAAGCTCCTACAATGAGCAGTTCTTC,CASSKSSYNEQFF
TRBV20-1,NA,TRBJ2-7,NA,TGCAGTGTCCCGTTGGGGGGAGTTCACGAGCAGTACTTC,CSVPLGGVHEQYF
TRBV20-1,NA,TRBJ2-1,NA,TGCAGTGCTGCGGCCGGGTCAGTTTACAATGAGCAGTTCTTC,CSAAAGSVYNEQFF
TRBV5-4,TRBD2,TRBJ2-3,many,TGTGCCAGCAGCTCCGGGGGGGCCCACACAGATACGCAGTATTTT,CASSSGGAHTDTQYF
TRBV20-1,NA,TRBJ2-5,NA,TGCAGTGCTAGCAGATCACAAGAGACCCAGTACTTC,CSASRSQETQYF
TRBV11-2,NA,TRBJ2-7,NA,TGTGCCAGCTCCAGGGAAATCCGCCTACGCGAGCAGTACTTC,CASSREIRLREQYF
TRBV20-1,NA,TRBJ2-3,few,TGCAGTGCTGAGGCTCCATGGGAAACAGATACGCAGTATTTT,CSAEAPWETDTQYF
TRBV9,NA,TRBJ2-4,many,TGTGCCAGCAGCGTAGGGGGGGCGACCAAAAACATTCAGTACTTC,CASSVGGATKNIQYF
TRBV29-1,NA,TRBJ1-2,many,TGCAGCGTTGCGTCGAGTCCCTATGGCTACACCTTC,CSVASSPYGYTF
TRBV10-3,NA,TRBJ2-7,few,TGTGCCATCAGTGAGGGTCCGCTAGCCTACGAGCAGTACTTC,CAISEGPLAYEQYF
TRBV20-1,NA,TRBJ2-7,few,TGCAGTGCTAGAGTCGGGACGGGGACCTACGAGCAGTACTTC,CSARVGTGTYEQYF
TRBV11-3,NA,TRBJ2-7,few,TGTGCCAGCAGCTTAGGAGGGGGGACAGCCTACGAGCAGTACTTC,CASSLGGGTAYEQYF
TRBV7-2,TRBD2,TRBJ2-1,NA,TGTGCCAGCAGCTCGGGACTAGCGCGGAGGGATGAGCAGTTCTTC,CASSSGLARRDEQFF